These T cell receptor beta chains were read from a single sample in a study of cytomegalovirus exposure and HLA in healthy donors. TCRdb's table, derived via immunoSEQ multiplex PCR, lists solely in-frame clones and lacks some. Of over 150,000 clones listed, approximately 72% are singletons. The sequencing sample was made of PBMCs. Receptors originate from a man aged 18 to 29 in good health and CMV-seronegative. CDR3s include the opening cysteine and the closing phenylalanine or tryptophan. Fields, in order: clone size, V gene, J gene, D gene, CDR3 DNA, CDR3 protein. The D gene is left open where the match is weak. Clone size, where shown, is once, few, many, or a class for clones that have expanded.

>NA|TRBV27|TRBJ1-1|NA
TGTGCCAGCAGTCCCGCAGGGCTGATTTCGAACACTGAAGCTTTCTTT
CASSPAGLISNTEAFF
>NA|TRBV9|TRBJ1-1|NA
TGTGCCAGCAGCCCCGGCCGGGTTCAGGGCACTGAAGCTTTCTTT
CASSPGRVQGTEAFF
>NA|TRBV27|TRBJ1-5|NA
TGTGCCAGCAGTTTGGGGGGGGGAGGTCAGCCCCAGCATTTT
CASSLGGGGQPQHF
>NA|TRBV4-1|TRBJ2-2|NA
TGCGCCAGCAGCACTAGGACCAACACCGGGGAGCTGTTTTTT
CASSTRTNTGELFF
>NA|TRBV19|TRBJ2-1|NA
TGTGCCAGTAGTGGTAGAGAGTACTCCTACAATGAGCAGTTCTTC
CASSGREYSYNEQFF
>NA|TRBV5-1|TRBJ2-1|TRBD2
TGCGCCAGCAGCTTGGCCGCTTTTGCGGGAGGACTACCTGAGCAGTTCTTC
CASSLAAFAGGLPEQFF
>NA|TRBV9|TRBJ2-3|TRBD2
TGTGCCAGCAGCGTGGGCGGGAGCGCGAGGAATACGCAGTATTTT
CASSVGGSARNTQYF
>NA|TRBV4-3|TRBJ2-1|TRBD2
TGCGCCAGCAGCCAAGATTTCCTAGCGGGAGGGGATGAGCAGTTCTTC
CASSQDFLAGGDEQFF
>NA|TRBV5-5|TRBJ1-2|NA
TGTGCCAGCAGCTTTGTCGCCCAGGGGTCCCATGGCTACACCTTC
CASSFVAQGSHGYTF
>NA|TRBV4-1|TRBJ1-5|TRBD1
TGCGCCAGCAGCCAGGGACAGAATAGCAATCAGCCCCAGCATTTT
CASSQGQNSNQPQHF
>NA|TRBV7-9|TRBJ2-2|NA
TGTGCCAGCAGCCCCCTCCCCGGGGAGCTGTTTTTT
CASSPLPGELFF
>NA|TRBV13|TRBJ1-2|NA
TGTGCCAGCAGCCTTGGCAGAGGCTACACCTTC
CASSLGRGYTF
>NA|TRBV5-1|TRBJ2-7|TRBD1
TGCGCCAGCAGCTTGGATCCTGGACAGGCCTACGAGCAGTACTTC
CASSLDPGQAYEQYF
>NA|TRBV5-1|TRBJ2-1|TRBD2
TGCGCCAGCAGCTTGTCTCCCGGGACTAGCGGGAGGGGCGGTGAGCAGTTCTTC
CASSLSPGTSGRGGEQFF
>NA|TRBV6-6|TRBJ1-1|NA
TGTGCCAGCAGTTACCCGAGGCTCGAGACTGAAGCTTTCTTT
CASSYPRLETEAFF
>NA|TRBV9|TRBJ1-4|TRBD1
TGTGCCAGCAGCGGTCGACAGGGAACATCAACTAATGAAAAACTGTTTTTT
CASSGRQGTSTNEKLFF
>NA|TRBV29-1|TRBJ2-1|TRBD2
TGCAGCGCCGGGCAAGGACTAGCGGAGGGAGGTGAGCAGTTCTTC
CSAGQGLAEGGEQFF
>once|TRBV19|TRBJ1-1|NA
TGTGCCACCCAACAGGGTGAGGGTACTGAAGCTTTCTTT
CATQQGEGTEAFF
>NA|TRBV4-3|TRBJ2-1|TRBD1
TGCGCCAGCAGCCAAGACCAACCCGGGACAGGGACCTACAATGAGCAGTTCTTC
CASSQDQPGTGTYNEQFF
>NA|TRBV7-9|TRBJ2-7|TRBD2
TGTGCCAGCAGCTCCATTCTAGCGGGAGGGCCCTACGAGCAGTACTTC
CASSSILAGGPYEQYF
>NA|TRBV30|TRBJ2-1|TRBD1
TGTGCCTGGACCGGCGCACGGGACAGGGCCTACAATGAGCAGTTCTTC
CAWTGARDRAYNEQFF
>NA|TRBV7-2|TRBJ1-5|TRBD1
TGTGCCAGCAGCTTCGGGACAGGGTATCAGCCCCAGCATTTT
CASSFGTGYQPQHF
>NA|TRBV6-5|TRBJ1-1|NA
TGTGCCAGCAAGGCGGGGCACACTGAAGCTTTCTTT
CASKAGHTEAFF
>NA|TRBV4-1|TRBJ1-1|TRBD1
TGCGCCAGCAGCCGGGACAGGGGGCTGAACACTGAAGCTTTCTTT
CASSRDRGLNTEAFF
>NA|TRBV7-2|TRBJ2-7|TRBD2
TGTGCCAGCAGCTTAGGGCTAGCGGTCTCCTACGAGCAGTACTTC
CASSLGLAVSYEQYF
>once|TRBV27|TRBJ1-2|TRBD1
TGTGCCAGCAGACAGGGGGACTATGGCTACACCTTC
CASRQGDYGYTF
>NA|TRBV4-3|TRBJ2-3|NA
TGCGCCAGCAGCCAAGATACAGCCACAGATACGCAGTATTTT
CASSQDTATDTQYF
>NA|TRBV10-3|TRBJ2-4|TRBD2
TGTGCCATCAGTGGAGCGGGAGTGGAGAACATTCAGTACTTC
CAISGAGVENIQYF
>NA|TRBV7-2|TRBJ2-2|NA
TGTGCCAGCAGCTTAATATTAACGGCCGGGGAGCTGTTTTTT
CASSLILTAGELFF
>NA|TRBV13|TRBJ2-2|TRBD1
TGTGCCAGCAGCTTACGCCAGGGGGCAATTGCCGGGGAGCTGTTTTTT
CASSLRQGAIAGELFF
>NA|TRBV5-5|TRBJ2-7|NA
TGTGCCAGCAGCTTGGCGTCTCACGGGGCCTACGAGCAGTACTTC
CASSLASHGAYEQYF
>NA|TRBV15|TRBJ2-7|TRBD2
TGTGCCACCAGCAGAGAGGCTAGCGGCCCCTACGAGCAGTACTTC
CATSREASGPYEQYF
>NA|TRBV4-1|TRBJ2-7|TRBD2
TGCGCCAGCAGCCCGGGGGGGGCTGTTGCCCCACTAAGGAACGAGCAGTACTTC
CASSPGGAVAPLRNEQYF
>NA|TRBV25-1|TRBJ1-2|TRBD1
TGTGCCAGCAGTGAAGAGGACAGGGGAAAGGAGAACTATGGCTACACCTTC
CASSEEDRGKENYGYTF
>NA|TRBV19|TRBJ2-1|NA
TGTGCCAGTAGTATAGATCCCGAGCGGGATGAGCAGTTCTTC
CASSIDPERDEQFF
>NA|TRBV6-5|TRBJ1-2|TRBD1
TGTGCCAGCAGTTATAGCAGAGGGGGCGCAGGGTATGGCTACACCTTC
CASSYSRGGAGYGYTF
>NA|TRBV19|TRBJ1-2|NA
TGTGCCAGTAGTTACGGGGGAAGCTATGGCTACACCTTC
CASSYGGSYGYTF
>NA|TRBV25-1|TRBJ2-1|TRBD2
TGTGCCAGCAGTGATCCCAGCGGGAGCAATGAGCAGTTCTTC
CASSDPSGSNEQFF
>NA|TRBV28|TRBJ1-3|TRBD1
TGTGCCAGCAGAACGACAGGGAATGGAAACACCATATATTTT
CASRTTGNGNTIYF
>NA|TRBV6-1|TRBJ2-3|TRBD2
TGTGCCAGCAGTTCACTAGCGGGAGGCACAGATACGCAGTATTTT
CASSSLAGGTDTQYF
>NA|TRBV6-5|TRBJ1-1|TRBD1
TGTGCCAGCAGTTACTCGTGGACAGGGGGTAACTCAGCTTTCTTT
CASSYSWTGGNSAFF
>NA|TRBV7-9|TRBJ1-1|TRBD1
TGTGCCAGCAGCTCCCCTGAGGGGGACAGGGGCCACACTGAAGCTTTCTTT
CASSSPEGDRGHTEAFF
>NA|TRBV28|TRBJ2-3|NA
TGTGCCAGCAGTTTCTTAGGGGGAAGTGATACGCAGTATTTT
CASSFLGGSDTQYF
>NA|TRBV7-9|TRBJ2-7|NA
TGTGCCAGCAGCTCCAGTGGAGCCGCCCACGAGCAGTACTTC
CASSSSGAAHEQYF
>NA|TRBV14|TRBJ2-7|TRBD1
TGTGCCAGCACATGGGGACAGGGGTACGAGCAGTACTTC
CASTWGQGYEQYF
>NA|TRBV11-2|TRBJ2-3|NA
TGTGCCAGCAGCTTTTCGAGGGATGATACGCAGTATTTT
CASSFSRDDTQYF
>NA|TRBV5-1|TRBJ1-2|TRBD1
TGCGCCAGCAGCTTGGAACAGGGGAGCTATGGCTACACCTTC
CASSLEQGSYGYTF
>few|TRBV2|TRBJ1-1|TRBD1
TGTGCCAGCACGTACACAGGGGGTTCGGCTTTCTTT
CASTYTGGSAFF
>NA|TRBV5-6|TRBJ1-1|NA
TGTGCCAGCAGCTTGGAGAGGGGTGACAGGCTCCTTAGGACTGAAGCTTTCTTT
CASSLERGDRLLRTEAFF
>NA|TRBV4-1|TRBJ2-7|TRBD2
TGCGCCAGCAGCCGCAGACTAGCTAGCGACGAGCAGTACTTC
CASSRRLASDEQYF
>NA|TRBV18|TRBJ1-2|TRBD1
TGTGCCAGCTCACCGCCCGGGACAGGGGGCCACTCTGGCTACACCTTC
CASSPPGTGGHSGYTF
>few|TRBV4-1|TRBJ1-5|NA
TGCGCCAGCAGCCAAGAAGAACCTAGCCACTACAATCAGCCCCAGCATTTT
CASSQEEPSHYNQPQHF
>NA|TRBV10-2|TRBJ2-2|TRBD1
TGCGCCAGCAGTGTGACGGGACAGGTCCTGTTTTTT
CASSVTGQVLFF
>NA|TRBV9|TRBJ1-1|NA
TGTGCCAGCAGCTCCACGGGGGACACTGAAGCTTTCTTT
CASSSTGDTEAFF
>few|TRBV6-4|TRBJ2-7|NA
TGTGCCAGCAAAGAGTACGCGGGACCAGCCTACGAGCAGTACTTC
CASKEYAGPAYEQYF
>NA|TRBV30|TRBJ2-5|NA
TGTGCCTGGAGACACGGCGGAGCCCAAGAGACCCAGTACTTC
CAWRHGGAQETQYF
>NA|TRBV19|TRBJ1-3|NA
TGTGCCAGTGGGAGTAACTCTGGAAACACCATATATTTT
CASGSNSGNTIYF
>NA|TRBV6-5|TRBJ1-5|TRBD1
TGTGCCAGCAGACCCACAGGGGGCAATCAGCCCCAGCATTTT
CASRPTGGNQPQHF